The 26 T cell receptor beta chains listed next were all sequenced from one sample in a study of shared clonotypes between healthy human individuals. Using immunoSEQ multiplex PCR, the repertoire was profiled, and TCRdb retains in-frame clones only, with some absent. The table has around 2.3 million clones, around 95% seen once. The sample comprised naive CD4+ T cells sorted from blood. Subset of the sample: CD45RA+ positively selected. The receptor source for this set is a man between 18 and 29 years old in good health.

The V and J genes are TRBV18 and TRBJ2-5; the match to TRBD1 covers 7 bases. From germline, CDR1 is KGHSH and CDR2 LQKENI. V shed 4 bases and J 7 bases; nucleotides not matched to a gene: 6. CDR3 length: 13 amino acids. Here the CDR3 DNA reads TGTGCCAGCTCACTTGACAGGGTTGGGACCCAGTACTTC. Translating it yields CASSLDRVGTQYF.

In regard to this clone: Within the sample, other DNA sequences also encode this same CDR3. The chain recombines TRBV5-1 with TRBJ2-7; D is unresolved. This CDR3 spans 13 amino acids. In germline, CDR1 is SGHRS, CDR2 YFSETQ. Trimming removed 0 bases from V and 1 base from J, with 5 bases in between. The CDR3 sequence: CASSLGFSYEQYF. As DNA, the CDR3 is TGCGCCAGCAGCTTGGGCTTTTCCTACGAGCAGTACTTC.

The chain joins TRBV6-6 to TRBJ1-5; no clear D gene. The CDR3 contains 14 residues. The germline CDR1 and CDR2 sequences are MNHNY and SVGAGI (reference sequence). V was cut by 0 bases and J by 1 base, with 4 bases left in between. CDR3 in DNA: TGTGCCAGCAGTTACTCTGCCAGCAATCAGCCCCAGCATTTT. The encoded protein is CASSYSASNQPQHF.

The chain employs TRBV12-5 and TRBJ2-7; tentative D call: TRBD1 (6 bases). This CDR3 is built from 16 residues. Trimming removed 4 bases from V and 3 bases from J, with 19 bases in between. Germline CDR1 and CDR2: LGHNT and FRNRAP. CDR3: CASGSGWGQPDYEQYF. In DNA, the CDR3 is TGTGCTAGTGGTTCTGGGTGGGGACAACCCGACTACGAGCAGTACTTC.

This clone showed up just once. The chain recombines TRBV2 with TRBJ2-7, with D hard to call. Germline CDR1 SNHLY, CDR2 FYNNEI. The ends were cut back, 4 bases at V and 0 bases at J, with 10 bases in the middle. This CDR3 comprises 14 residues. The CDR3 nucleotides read TGTGCCAGCAGTGTCTCGGCAGCCTCCTACGAGCAGTACTTC. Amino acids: CASSVSAASYEQYF.

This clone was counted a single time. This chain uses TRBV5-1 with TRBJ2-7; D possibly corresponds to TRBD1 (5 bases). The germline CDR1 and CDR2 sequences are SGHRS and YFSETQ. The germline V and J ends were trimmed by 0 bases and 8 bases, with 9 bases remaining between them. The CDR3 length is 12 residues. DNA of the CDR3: TGCGCCAGCAGCTTGGATCAGGGCAAGCAGTACTTC. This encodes CASSLDQGKQYF.

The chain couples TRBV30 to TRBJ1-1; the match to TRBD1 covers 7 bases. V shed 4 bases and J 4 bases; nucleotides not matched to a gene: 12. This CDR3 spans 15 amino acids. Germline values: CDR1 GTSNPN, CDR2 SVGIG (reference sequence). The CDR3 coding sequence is TGTGCCTGGATAATTTTTTACAGGGGTTCCACTGAAGCTTTCTTT. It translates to CAWIIFYRGSTEAFF.

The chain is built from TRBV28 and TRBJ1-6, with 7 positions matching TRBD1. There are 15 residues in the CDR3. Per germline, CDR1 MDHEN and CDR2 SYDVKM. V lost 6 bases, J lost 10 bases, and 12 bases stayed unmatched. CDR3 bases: TGTGCCAGCAGCCCACCGACAGGGACCGGCTCACCCCTCCACTTT. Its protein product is CASSPPTGTGSPLHF.

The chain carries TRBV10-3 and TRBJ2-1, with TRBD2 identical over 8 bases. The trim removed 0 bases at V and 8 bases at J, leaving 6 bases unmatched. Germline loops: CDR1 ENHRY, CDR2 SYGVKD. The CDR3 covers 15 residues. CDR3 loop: CAISESSGSSYEQFF. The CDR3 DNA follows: TGTGCCATCAGTGAGTCGAGCGGGAGTTCTTATGAGCAGTTCTTC.

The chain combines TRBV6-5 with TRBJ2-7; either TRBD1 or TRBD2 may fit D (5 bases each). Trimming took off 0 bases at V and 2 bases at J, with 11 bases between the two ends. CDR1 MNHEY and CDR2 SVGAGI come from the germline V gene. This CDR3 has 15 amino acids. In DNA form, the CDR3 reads TGTGCCAGCAGTTACTCGTCGGGACCACCCTACGAGCAGTACTTC. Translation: CASSYSSGPPYEQYF.

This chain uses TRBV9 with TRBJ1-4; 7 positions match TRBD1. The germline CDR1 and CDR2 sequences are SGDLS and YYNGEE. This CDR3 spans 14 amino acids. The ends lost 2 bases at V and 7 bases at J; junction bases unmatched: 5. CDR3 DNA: TGTGCCAGCAGCGTGGACAGGTGGAGTGAAAAACTGTTTTTT. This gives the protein CASSVDRWSEKLFF.

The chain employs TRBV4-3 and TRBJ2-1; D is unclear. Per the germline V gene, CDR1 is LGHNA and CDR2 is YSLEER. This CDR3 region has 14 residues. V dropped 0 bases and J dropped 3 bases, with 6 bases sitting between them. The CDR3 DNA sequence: TGCGCCAGCAGCCAAGAAGGCATCTACAATGAGCAGTTCTTC. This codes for CASSQEGIYNEQFF.

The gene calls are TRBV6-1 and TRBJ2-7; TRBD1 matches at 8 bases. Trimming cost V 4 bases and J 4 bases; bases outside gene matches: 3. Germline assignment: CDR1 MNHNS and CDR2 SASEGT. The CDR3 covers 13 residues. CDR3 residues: CASSVQGGYEQYF. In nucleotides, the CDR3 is TGTGCCAGCAGTGTACAGGGGGGTTACGAGCAGTACTTC.

In DNA, the CDR3 is TGTGCCAGCAGTTCTTTAACTGACAGGGGCACTGAAGCTTTCTTT. Its translation is CASSSLTDRGTEAFF. V gene TRBV28 combines with J gene TRBJ1-1; 8 positions match TRBD1. The J segment lost 4 bases and the V segment lost 4 bases, leaving 8 bases of the junction unmatched. Per germline, CDR1 MDHEN and CDR2 SYDVKM. This CDR3 spans 15 amino acids.

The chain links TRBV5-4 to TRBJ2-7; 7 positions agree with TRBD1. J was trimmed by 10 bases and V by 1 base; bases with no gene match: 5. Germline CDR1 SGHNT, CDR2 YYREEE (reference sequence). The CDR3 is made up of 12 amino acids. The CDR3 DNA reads TGTGCCAGCAGCTTGCTTGGACAGGCTCAGTACTTC. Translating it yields CASSLLGQAQYF.

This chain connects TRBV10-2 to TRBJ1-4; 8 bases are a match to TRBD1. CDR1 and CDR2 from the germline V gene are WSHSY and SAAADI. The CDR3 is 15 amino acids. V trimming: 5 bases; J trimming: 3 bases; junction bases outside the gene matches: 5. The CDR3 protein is CASSLQGAANEKLFF. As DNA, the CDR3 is TGCGCCAGCAGTTTGCAGGGGGCGGCTAATGAAAAACTGTTTTTT.

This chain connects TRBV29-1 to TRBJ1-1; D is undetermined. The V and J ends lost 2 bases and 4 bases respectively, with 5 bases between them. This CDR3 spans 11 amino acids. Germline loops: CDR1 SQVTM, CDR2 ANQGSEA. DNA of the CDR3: TGCAGCGTTGAATTGAGCACTGAAGCTTTCTTT. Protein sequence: CSVELSTEAFF.

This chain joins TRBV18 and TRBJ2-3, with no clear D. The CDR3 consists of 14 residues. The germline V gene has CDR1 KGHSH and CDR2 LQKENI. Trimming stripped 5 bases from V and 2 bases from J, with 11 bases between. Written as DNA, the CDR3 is TGTGCCAGCTCATTTACTGGATTCACAGATACGCAGTATTTT. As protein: CASSFTGFTDTQYF.

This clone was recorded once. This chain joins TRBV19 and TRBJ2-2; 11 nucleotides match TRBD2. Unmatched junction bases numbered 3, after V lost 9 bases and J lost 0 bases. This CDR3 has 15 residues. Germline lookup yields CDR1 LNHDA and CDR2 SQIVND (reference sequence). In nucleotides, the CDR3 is TGTGCCAGCTCGACTAGCGGGGCGAACACCGGGGAGCTGTTTTTT. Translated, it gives CASSTSGANTGELFF.

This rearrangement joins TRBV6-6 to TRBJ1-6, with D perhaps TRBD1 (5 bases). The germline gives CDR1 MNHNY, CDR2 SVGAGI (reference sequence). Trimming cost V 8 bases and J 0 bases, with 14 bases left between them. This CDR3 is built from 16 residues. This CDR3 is CASGLPGSSYNSPLHF. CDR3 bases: TGTGCCAGCGGATTACCAGGGAGCTCCTATAATTCACCCCTCCACTTT.

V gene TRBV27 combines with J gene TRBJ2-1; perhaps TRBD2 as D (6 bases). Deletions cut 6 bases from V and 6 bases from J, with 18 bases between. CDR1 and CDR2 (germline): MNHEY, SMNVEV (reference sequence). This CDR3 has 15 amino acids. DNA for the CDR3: TGTGCCAGCAGCACTGTGGGACTGCCCCTCAATGAGCAGTTCTTC. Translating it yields CASSTVGLPLNEQFF.

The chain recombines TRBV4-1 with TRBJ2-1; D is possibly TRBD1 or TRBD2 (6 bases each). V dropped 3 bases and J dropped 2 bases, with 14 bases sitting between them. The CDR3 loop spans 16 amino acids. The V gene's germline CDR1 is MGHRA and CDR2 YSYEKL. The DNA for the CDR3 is TGCGCCAGCAGCCAGGGGGCGGGGCGGCCCTACAATGAGCAGTTCTTC. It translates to CASSQGAGRPYNEQFF.

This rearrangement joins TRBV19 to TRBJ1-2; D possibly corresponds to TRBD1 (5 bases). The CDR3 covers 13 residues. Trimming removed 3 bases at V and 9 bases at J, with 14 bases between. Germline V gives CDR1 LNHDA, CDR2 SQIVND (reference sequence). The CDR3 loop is CASSILQGNSYTF. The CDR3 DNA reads TGTGCCAGTAGTATCCTCCAGGGAAATAGCTACACCTTC.

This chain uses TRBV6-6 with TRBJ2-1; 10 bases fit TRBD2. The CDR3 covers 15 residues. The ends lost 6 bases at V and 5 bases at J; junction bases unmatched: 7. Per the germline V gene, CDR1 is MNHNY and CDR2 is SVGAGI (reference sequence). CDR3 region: CASSLTSGLNNEQFF. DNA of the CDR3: TGTGCCAGCAGCTTGACTAGCGGGCTCAACAATGAGCAGTTCTTC.

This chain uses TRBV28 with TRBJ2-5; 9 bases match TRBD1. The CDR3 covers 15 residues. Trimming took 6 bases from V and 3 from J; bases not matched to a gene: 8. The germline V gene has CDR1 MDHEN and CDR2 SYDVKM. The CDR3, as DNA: TGTGCCAGCAGCTTGACAGGGGGAGCAAAAGAGACCCAGTACTTC. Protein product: CASSLTGGAKETQYF.

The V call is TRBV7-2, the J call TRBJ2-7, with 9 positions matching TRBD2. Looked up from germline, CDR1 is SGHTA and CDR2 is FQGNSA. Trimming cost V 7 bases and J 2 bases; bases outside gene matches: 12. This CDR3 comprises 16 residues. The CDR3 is CASTPPGGRAPYEQYF. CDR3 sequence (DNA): TGTGCCAGCACCCCCCCCGGCGGGAGGGCCCCCTACGAGCAGTACTTC.